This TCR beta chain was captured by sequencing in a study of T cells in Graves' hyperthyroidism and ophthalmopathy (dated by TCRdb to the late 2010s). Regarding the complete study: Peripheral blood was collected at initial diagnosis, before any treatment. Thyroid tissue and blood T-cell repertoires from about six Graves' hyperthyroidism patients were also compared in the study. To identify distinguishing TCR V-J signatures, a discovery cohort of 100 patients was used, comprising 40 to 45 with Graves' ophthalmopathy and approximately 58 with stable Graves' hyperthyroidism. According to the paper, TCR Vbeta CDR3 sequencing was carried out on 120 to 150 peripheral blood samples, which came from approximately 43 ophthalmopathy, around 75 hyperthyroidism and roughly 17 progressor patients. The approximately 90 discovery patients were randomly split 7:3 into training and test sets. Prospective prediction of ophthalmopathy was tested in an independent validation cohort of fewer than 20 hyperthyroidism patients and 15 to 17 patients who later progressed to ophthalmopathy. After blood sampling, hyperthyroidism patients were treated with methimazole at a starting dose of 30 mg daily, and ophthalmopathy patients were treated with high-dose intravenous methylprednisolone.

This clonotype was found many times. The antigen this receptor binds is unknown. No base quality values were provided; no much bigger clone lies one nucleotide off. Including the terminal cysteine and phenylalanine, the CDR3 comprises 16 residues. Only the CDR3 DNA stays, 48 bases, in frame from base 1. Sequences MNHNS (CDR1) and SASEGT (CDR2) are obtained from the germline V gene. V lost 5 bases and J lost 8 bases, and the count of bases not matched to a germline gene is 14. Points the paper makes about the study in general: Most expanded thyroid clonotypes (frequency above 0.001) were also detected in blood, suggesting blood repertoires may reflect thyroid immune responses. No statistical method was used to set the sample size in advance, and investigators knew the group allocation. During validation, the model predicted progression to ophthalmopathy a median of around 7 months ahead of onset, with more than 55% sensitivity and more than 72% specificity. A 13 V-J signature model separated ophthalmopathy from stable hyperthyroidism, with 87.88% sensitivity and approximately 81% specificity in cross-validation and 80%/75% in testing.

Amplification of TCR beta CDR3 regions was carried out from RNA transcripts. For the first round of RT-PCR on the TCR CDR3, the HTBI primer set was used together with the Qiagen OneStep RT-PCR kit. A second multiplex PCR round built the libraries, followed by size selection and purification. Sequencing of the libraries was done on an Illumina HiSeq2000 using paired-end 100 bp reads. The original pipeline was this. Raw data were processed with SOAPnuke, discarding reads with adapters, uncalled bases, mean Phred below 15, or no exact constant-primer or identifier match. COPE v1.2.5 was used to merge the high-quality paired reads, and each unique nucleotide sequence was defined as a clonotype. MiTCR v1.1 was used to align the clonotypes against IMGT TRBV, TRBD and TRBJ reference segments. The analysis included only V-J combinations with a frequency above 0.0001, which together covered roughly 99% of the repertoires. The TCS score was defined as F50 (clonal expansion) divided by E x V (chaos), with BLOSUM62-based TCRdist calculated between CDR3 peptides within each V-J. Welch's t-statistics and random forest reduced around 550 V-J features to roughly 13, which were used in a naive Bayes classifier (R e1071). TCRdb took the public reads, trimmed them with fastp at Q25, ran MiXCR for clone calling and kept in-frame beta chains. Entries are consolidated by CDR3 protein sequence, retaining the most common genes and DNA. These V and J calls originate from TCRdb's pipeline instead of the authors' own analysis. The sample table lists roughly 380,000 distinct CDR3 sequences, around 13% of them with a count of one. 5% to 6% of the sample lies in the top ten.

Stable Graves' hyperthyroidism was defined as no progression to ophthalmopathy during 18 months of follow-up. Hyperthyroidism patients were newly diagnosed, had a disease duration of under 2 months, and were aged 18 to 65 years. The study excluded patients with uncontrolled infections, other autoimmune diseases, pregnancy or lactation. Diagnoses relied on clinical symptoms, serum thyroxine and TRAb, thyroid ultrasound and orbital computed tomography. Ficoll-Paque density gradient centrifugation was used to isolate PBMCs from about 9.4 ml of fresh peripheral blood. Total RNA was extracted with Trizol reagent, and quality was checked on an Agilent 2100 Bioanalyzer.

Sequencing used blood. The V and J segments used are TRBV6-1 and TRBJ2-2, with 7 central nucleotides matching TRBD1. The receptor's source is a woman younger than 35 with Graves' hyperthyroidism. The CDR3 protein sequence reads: CASSFALGGEGGELFF. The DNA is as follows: TGTGCCAGCAGTTTCGCGCTAGGGGGCGAAGGTGGGGAGCTGTTTTTT.